This TCR beta chain appears in the sequencing data of a study of cytomegalovirus exposure and HLA in healthy donors. Use of 60 Vbeta and 13 Jbeta primers characterized the PCR. Clones were read by immunoSEQ multiplex PCR, and TCRdb kept only the in-frame ones, dropping some. The table has around 88,000 clones, over 70% seen once. Study-level findings and limits: The study listed approximately 160 cytomegalovirus-associated TCR beta chains.

J was trimmed by 9 bases and V by 2 bases; bases with no gene match: 8. This CDR3 spans 14 amino acids. Germline CDR1 and CDR2: SGHRS and YFSETQ. About this clone itself: The antigen remains unidentified.

The rearrangement links TRBV5-1 to TRBJ2-1, with TRBD2 matching 7 bases. This TCR was recovered from a man aged 50-59 years in good health and CMV-seropositive. What was sequenced was PBMCs. The CDR3 DNA reads as TGCGCCAGCAGCTTTTTCCGGGGGGAGGTTGAGCAGTTCTTC. This sequence encodes CASSFFRGEVEQFF.